This TCR beta chain was documented in a study of radiotherapy plus CTLA-4 blockade in lung cancer. Study-wide background: Objective response was observed in about 19% of patients, and disease control in 30% to 35%.

This table comes from immunoSEQ multiplex PCR, and its TCRdb copy is limited to in-frame clones, with some not included. The sample holds tens of thousands of clones; approximately 76% are singletons and the top ten take 11%. On this clone: Its cognate antigen is unknown.

From germline, CDR1 is SEHNR and CDR2 FQNEAQ (reference sequence). The V end was cut by 1 base, the J end by 5 bases, with 12 bases between. CDR3 length: 15 amino acids. Findings and limits, study-wide: Radiotherapy plus ipilimumab was followed by expansion in blood of tumor-derived TCR clones.

The J gene is TRBJ1-5, the V gene TRBV7-9, with D tentatively TRBD1 (5 bases). This sample comprised peripheral blood, obtained from a patient treated with radiotherapy plus ipilimumab. This clonotype originated in a human donor with non-small cell lung cancer who had stable disease on radiotherapy plus ipilimumab. The CDR3 bases are TGTGCCAGCAGCTTAGGAGGGGCACGCGATCAGCCCCAGCATTTT. It is translated as CASSLGGARDQPQHF.